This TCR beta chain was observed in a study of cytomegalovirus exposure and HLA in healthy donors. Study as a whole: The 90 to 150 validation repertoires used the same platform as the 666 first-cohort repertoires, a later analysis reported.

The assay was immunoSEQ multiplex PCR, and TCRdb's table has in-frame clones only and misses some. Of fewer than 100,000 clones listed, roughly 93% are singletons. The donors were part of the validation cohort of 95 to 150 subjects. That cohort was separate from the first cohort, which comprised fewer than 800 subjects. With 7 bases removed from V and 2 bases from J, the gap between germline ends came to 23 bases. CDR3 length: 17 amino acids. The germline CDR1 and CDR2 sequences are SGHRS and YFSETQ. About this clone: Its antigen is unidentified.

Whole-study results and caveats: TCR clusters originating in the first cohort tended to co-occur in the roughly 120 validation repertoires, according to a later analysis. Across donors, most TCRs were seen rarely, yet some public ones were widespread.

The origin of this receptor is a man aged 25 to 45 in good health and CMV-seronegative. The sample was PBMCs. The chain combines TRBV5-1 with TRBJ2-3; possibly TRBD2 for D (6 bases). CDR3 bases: TGCGCCAGCCGGCCACGGTTTGGGACTTCTGCCACAGATACGCAGTATTTT. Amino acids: CASRPRFGTSATDTQYF.